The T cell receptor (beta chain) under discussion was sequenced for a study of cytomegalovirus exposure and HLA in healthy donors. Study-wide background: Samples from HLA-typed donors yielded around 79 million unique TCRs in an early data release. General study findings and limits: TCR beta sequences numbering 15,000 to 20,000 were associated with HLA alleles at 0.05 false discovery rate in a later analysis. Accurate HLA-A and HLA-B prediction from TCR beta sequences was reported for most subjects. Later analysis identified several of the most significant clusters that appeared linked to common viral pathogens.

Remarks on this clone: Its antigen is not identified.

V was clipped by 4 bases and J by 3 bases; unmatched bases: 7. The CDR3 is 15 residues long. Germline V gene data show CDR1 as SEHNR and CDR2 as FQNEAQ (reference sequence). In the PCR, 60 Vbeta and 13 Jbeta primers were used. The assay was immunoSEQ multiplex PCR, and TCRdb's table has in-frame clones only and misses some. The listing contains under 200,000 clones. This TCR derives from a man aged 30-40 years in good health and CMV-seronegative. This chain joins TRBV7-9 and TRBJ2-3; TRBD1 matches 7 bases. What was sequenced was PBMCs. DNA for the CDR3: TGTGCCAGCAGCTCCTCCGGGACAGCAACAGATACGCAGTATTTT. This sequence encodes CASSSSGTATDTQYF.